These T cell receptor beta chains were read from a single sample in a study of T cell repertoires in cytomegalovirus infection. These receptors have no known antigen. TCRdb processed the reads anew with MiXCR; each CDR3 protein has one entry. The table has some 120,000 distinct CDR3 sequences, 10% seen once. Sequencing was performed on PBMCs, sequenced either directly or after in vitro stimulation (not recorded which). These receptors originate from a human donor in good health (CMV status not recorded). Some clones in this sample may be carry-over from other donors' samples. Both conserved end residues are part of each CDR3. D genes are given only for firm matches. Clone size is stated in some rows and not others, as once, few, many or a class when expanded.

v_call	d_call	clone_size	j_call	cdr3_nt	cdr3_aa
TRBV28	-	many	TRBJ1-4	TGTGCCACAGGTGATGAAAAACTGTTTTTT	CATGDEKLFF
TRBV27	-	-	TRBJ2-4	TGTGCCAGCAGTTTCCGGGACCACAACATTCAGTACTTC	CASSFRDHNIQYF
TRBV9	-	few	TRBJ1-3	TGTGCCAGCAGCGTAGGGGACGACGGGAGAGCTGGAAACACCATATATTTT	CASSVGDDGRAGNTIYF
TRBV7-9	TRBD1	-	TRBJ1-1	TGTGCCAGCATGGAGAGGGGGCCGTGGACTGAAGCTTTCTTT	CASMERGPWTEAFF
TRBV4-1	-	many	TRBJ2-1	TGCGCCAGCAGCCTCCTTAGCGGCTCGTCCCTCTACAATGAGCAGTTCTTC	CASSLLSGSSLYNEQFF
TRBV3-1	TRBD2	few	TRBJ2-1	TGTGCCAGCAGTCTCAAGAGGACTAGCGGGAGGGCCATGGATGAGCAGTTCTTC	CASSLKRTSGRAMDEQFF
TRBV5-4	TRBD1	few	TRBJ1-2	TGTGCCAGCAGCCGGGGGGGACAGGGGCCAGCTAACTATGGCTACACCTTC	CASSRGGQGPANYGYTF
TRBV6-1	-	-	TRBJ2-3	TGTGCCAGCAGTGTAACGGGGGCGGACACGCAGTATTTT	CASSVTGADTQYF
TRBV7-2	-	-	TRBJ1-2	TGTGCCAGCAGCCAATATGACAGGATCCACACCTTC	CASSQYDRIHTF
TRBV7-2	-	many	TRBJ2-5	TGTGCCAGCAGCAGAGCTCCAGGCTCAGAGACCCAGTACTTC	CASSRAPGSETQYF
TRBV6-5	-	few	TRBJ1-5	TGTGCCAGCAGTTATTCGTTGGGGGGTCAGCCCCAGCATTTT	CASSYSLGGQPQHF
TRBV24-1	-	many	TRBJ2-1	TGTGCCACCAGTGGGAGAAAGGGTTCTGCGCCGAATGAGCAGTTCTTC	CATSGRKGSAPNEQFF
TRBV7-2	-	few	TRBJ2-7	TGTGCCAGCAGCTTATATACAGTCCGCTCCTACGAGCAGTACTTC	CASSLYTVRSYEQYF
TRBV7-9	-	few	TRBJ2-1	TGTGCCAGCAGCCCGCCGGGACCCAGGGGCAATGAGCAGTTCTTC	CASSPPGPRGNEQFF
TRBV15	-	-	TRBJ1-4	TGTGCCACCAGCAGAGAAACAGGGTTAGAAGAAAAACTGTTTTTT	CATSRETGLEEKLFF
TRBV24-1	TRBD1	few	TRBJ2-1	TGTGCCACCAGTGATAAGGGACAGGGGACAACCTACAATGAGCAGTTCTTC	CATSDKGQGTTYNEQFF
TRBV7-2	TRBD2	many	TRBJ2-5	TGTGCCAGCAGCTTACTAGCGGGAGGGGCAGAGACCCAGTACTTC	CASSLLAGGAETQYF